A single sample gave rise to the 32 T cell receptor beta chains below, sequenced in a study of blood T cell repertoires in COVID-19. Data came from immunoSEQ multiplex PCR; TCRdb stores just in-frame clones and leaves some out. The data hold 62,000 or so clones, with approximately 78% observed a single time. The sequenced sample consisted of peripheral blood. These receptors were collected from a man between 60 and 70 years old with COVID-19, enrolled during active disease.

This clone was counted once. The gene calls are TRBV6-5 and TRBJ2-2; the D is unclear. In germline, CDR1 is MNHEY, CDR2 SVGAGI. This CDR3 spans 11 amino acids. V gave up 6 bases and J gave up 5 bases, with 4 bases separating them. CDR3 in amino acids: CASRITGELFF. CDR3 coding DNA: TGTGCCAGCAGAATAACCGGGGAGCTGTTTTTT.

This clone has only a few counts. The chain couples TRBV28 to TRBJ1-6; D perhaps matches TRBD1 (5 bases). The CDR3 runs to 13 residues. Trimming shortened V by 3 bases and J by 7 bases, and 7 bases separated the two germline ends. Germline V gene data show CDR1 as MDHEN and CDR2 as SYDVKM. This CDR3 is CASSFRQNSPLHF. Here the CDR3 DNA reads TGTGCCAGCAGTTTCCGACAGAATTCACCCCTCCACTTT.

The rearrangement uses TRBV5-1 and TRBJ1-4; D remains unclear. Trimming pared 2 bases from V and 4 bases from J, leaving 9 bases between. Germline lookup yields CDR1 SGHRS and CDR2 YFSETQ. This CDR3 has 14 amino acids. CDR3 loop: CASSLTVLNEKLFF. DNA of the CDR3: TGCGCCAGCAGCTTAACAGTACTTAATGAAAAACTGTTTTTT.

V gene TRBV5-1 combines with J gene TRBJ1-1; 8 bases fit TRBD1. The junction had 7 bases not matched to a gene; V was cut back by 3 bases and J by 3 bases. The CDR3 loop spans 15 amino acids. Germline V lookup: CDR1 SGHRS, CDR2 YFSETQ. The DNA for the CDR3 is TGCGCCAGCAGCTCGCAGGGGGCGCCCGACACTGAAGCTTTCTTT. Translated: CASSSQGAPDTEAFF.

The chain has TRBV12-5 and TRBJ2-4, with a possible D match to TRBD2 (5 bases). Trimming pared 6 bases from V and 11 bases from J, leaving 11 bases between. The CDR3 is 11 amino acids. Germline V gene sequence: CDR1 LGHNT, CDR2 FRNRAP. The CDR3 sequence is CASGPPGFQYF. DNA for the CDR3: TGTGCTAGTGGCCCGCCGGGGTTTCAGTACTTC. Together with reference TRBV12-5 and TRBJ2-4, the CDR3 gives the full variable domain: DARVTQTPRHKVTEMGQEVTMRCQPILGHNTVFWYRQTMMQGLELLAYFRNRAPLDDSGMPKDRFSAEMPDATLATLKIQPSEPRDSAVYFCASGPPGFQYFGAGTRLSVL.

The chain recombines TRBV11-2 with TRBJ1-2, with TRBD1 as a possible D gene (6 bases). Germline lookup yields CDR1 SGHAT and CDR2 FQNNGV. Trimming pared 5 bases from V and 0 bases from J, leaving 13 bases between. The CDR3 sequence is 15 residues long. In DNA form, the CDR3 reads TGTGCCAGCAGCCTAAACAGGGTCCCTAACTATGGCTACACCTTC. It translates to CASSLNRVPNYGYTF. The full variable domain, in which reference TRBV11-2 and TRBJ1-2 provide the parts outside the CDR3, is EAGVAQSPRYKIIEKRQSVAFWCNPISGHATLYWYQQILGQGPKLLIQFQNNGVVDDSQLPKDRFSAERLKGVDSTLKIQPAKLEDSAVYLCASSLNRVPNYGYTFGSGTRLTVV.

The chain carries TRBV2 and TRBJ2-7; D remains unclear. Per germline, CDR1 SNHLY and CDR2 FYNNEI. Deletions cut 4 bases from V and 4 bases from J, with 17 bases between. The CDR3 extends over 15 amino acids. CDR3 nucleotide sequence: TGTGCCAGCAGTGGAAAAGCGTCGGTGGCATACGAGCAGTACTTC. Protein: CASSGKASVAYEQYF.

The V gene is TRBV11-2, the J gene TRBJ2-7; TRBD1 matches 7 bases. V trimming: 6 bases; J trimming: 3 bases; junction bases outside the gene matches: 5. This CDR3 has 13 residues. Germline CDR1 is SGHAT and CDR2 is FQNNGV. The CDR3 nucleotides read TGTGCCAGCAGACCGACAGGGAACTACGAGCAGTACTTC. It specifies CASRPTGNYEQYF.

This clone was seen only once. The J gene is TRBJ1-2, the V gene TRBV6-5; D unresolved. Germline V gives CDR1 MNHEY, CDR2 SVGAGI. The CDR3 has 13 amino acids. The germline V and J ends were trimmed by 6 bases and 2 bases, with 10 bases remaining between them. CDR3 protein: CASRASQNYGYTF. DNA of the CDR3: TGTGCCAGCAGGGCCTCGCAAAACTATGGCTACACCTTC.

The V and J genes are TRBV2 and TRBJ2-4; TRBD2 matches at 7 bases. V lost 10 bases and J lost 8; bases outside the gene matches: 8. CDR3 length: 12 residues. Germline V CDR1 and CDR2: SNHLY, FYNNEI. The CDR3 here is CATRARGDIQYF. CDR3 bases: TGTGCCACTCGGGCCCGGGGGGACATTCAGTACTTC.

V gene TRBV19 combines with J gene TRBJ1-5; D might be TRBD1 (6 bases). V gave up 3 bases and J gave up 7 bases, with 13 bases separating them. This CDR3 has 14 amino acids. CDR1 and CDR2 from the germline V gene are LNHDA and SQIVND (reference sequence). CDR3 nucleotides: TGTGCCAGTAGTATTAGCCAGGGGCAACAGCCCCAGCATTTT. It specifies CASSISQGQQPQHF.

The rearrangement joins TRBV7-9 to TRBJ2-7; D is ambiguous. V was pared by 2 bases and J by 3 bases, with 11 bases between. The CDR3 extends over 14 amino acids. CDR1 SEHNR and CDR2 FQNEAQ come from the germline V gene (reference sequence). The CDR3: CASSLPVLNYEQYF. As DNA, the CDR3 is TGTGCCAGCAGCTTACCCGTCCTTAACTACGAGCAGTACTTC.

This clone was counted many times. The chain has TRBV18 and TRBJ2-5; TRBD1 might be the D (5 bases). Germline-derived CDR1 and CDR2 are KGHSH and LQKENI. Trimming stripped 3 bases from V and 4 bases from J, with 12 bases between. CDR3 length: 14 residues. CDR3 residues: CASSPQGFSETQYF. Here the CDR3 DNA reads TGTGCCAGCTCACCGCAGGGCTTCTCAGAGACCCAGTACTTC.

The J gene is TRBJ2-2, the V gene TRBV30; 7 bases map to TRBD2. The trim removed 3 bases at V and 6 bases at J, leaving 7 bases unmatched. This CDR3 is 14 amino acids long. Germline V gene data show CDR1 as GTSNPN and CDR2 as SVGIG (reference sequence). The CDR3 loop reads CAWRPSLAPGELFF. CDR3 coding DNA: TGTGCCTGGAGACCTTCACTAGCGCCCGGGGAGCTGTTTTTT.

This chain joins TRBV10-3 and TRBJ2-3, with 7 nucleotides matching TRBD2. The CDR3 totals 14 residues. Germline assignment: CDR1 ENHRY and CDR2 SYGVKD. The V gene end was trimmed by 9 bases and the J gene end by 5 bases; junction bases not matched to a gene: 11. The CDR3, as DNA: TGTGCCATACAATCCAAACGGGGGGAAGATACGCAGTATTTT. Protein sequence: CAIQSKRGEDTQYF.

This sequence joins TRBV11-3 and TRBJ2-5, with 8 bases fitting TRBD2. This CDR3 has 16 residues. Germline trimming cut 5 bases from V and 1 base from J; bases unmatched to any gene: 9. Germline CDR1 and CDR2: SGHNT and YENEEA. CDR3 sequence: CASSPPLAVSQETQYF. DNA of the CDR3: TGTGCCAGCAGCCCCCCACTAGCGGTCTCCCAAGAGACCCAGTACTTC.

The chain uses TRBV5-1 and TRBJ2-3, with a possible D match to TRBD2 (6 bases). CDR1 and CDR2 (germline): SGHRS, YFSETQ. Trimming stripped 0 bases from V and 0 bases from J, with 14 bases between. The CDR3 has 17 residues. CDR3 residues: CASSLAVGRLSTDTQYF. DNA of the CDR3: TGCGCCAGCAGCTTGGCCGTGGGGAGGCTGAGCACAGATACGCAGTATTTT.

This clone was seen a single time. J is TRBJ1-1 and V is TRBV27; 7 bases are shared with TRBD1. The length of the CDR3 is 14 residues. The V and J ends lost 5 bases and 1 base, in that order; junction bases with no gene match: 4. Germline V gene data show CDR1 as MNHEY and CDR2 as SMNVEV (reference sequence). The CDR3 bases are TGTGCCAGCAGTCCGGGACAGCGGAACACTGAAGCTTTCTTT. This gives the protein CASSPGQRNTEAFF.

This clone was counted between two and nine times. This CDR3 is CASSQDQGRGLGSPLHF. The CDR3 DNA reads TGTGCCAGCAGCCAAGATCAAGGCAGGGGGCTTGGATCACCCCTCCACTTT. This chain joins TRBV3-1 (or the pseudogene TRBV3-2) and TRBJ1-6; TRBD1 matches at 8 bases. Trimming at V came to 0 bases and at J to 10 bases, leaving 11 bases not matched to a gene. Looked up from germline, CDR1 is LGHDT and CDR2 is YNNKEL (reference sequence). There are 17 residues in the CDR3.

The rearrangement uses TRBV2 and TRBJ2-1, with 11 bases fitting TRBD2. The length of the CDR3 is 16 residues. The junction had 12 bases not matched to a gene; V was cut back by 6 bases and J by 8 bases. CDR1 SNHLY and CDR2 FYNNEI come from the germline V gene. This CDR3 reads CASSRLAGMSLDEQFF. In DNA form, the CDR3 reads TGTGCCAGCAGCCGACTAGCGGGAATGAGTTTGGATGAGCAGTTCTTC.

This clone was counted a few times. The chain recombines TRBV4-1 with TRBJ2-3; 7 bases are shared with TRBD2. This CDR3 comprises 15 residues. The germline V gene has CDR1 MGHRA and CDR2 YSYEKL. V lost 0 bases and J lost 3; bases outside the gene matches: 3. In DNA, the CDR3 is TGCGCCAGCAGCCAAGATGGGGGAGGGACAGATACGCAGTATTTT. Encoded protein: CASSQDGGGTDTQYF.

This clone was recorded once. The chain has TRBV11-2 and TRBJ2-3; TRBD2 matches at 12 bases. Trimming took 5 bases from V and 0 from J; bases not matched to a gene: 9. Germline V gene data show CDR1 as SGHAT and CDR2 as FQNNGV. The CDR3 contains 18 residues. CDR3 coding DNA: TGTGCCAGCAGCGGAAGACTAGCGGGGGCCACTAGCACAGATACGCAGTATTTT. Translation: CASSGRLAGATSTDTQYF. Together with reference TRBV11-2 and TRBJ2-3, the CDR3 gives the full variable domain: EAGVAQSPRYKIIEKRQSVAFWCNPISGHATLYWYQQILGQGPKLLIQFQNNGVVDDSQLPKDRFSAERLKGVDSTLKIQPAKLEDSAVYLCASSGRLAGATSTDTQYFGPGTRLTVL.

The CDR3 DNA follows: TGTGCCAGTACCGCGGATCTCAGCGGAAGCGAGCAGTACTTC. This sequence encodes CASTADLSGSEQYF. The genes are TRBV19 and TRBJ2-7, with a tentative D call TRBD2 (5 bases). This CDR3 is built from 14 residues. Trimming shortened V by 7 bases and J by 6 bases, and 19 bases separated the two germline ends. CDR1 is LNHDA and CDR2 is SQIVND in the germline V gene (reference sequence). Supplemented by reference TRBV19 and TRBJ2-7, the full variable domain reads DGGITQSPKYLFRKEGQNVTLSCEQNLNHDAMYWYRQDPGQGLRLIYYSQIVNDFQKGDIAEGYSVSREKKESFPLTVTSAQKNPTAFYLCASTADLSGSEQYFGPGTRLTVT.

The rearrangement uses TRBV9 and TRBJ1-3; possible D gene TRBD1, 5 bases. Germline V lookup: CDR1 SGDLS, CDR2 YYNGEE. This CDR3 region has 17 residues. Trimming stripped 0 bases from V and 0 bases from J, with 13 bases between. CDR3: CASSVGGSSYSGNTIYF. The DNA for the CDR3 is TGTGCCAGCAGCGTAGGGGGCAGTTCCTACTCTGGAAACACCATATATTTT. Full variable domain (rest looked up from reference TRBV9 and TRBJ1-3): DSGVTQTPKHLITATGQRVTLRCSPRSGDLSVYWYQQSLDQGLQFLIQYYNGEERAKGNILERFSAQQFPDLHSELNLSSLELGDSALYFCASSVGGSSYSGNTIYFGEGSWLTVV.

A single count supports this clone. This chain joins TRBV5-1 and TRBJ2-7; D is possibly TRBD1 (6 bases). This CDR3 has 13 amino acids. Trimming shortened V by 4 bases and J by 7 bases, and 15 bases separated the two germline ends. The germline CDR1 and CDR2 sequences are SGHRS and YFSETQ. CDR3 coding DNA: TGCGCCAGCAGCGAAGGGACAAGTTGGGAGCAGTACTTC. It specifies CASSEGTSWEQYF.

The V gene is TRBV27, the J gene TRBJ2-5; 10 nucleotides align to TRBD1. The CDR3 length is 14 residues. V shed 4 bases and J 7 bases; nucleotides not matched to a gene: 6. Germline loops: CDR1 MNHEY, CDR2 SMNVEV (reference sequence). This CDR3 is CASSSGQGEGTQYF. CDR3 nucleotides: TGTGCCAGCAGTTCCGGACAGGGGGAAGGGACCCAGTACTTC.

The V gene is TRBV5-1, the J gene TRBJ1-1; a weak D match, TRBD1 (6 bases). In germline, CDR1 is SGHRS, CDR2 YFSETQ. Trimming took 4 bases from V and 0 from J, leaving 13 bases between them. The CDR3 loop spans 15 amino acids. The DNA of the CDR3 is TGCGCCAGCAGCGCTACCAGGGGCGTGAACACTGAAGCTTTCTTT. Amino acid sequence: CASSATRGVNTEAFF. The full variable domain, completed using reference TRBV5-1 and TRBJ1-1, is KAGVTQTPRYLIKTRGQQVTLSCSPISGHRSVSWYQQTPGQGLQFLFEYFSETQRNKGNFPGRFSGRQFSNSRSEMNVSTLELGDSALYLCASSATRGVNTEAFFGQGTRLTVV.

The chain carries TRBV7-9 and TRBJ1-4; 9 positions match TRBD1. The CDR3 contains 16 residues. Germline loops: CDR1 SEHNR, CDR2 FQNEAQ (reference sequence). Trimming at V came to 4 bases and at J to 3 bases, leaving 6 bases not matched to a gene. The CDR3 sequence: CASSWDREAANEKLFF. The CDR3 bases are TGTGCCAGCAGCTGGGACAGGGAAGCGGCTAATGAAAAACTGTTTTTT.

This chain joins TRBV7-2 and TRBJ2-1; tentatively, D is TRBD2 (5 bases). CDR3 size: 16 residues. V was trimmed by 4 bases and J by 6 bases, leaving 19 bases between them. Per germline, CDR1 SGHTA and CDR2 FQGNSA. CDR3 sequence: CASSSGRVLTSNEQFF. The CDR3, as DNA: TGTGCCAGCAGCTCCGGGCGGGTCCTAACTTCCAATGAGCAGTTCTTC.

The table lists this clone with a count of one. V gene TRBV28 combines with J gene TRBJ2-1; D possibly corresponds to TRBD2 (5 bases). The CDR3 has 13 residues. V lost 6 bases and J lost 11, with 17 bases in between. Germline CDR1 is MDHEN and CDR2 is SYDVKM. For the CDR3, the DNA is TGTGCCAGCAGGACTACCCGTGGGGTTCAGCAGTTCTTC. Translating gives CASRTTRGVQQFF. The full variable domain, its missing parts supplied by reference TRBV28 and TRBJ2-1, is DVKVTQSSRYLVKRTGEKVFLECVQDMDHENMFWYRQDPGLGLRLIYFSYDVKMKEKGDIPEGYSVSREKKERFSLILESASTNQTSMYLCASRTTRGVQQFFGPGTRLTVL.

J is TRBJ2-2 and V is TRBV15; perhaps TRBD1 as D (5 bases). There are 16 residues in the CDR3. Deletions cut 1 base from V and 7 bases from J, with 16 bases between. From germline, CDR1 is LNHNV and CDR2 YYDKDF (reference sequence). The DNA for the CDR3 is TGTGCCACCAGCAGAGTTCCGGCACCCCAGGGCGGGGAGCTGTTTTTT. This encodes CATSRVPAPQGGELFF.

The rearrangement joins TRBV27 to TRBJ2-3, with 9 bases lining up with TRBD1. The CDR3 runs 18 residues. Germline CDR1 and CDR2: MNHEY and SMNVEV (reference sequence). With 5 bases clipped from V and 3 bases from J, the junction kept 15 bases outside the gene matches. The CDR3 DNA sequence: TGTGCCAGCAGTCCGACCCGGGACAGGGTCGCTGCGACAGATACGCAGTATTTT. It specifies CASSPTRDRVAATDTQYF.